This entry describes one T cell receptor beta chain. The antigen is undetermined. The sample comes from a study of radiotherapy plus CTLA-4 blockade in lung cancer. Study overall: Across the patients, objective responses occurred in approximately 18%, and disease control in under 35%. Points from the study as a whole: Researchers report tumor-derived TCR clones expanding in blood after radiotherapy plus ipilimumab.

In chemo-refractory metastatic non-small-cell lung cancer, patients got ipilimumab CTLA-4 blockade together with focal radiation. Profiling relied on immunoSEQ multiplex PCR, and the TCRdb table lists in-frame clones only, not all of them. Here the sample spans tens of thousands of clones, under 80% being singletons. The CDR3 extends over 12 amino acids. From germline, CDR1 is SQVTM and CDR2 ANQGSEA. The V end lost 1 base, the J end lost 2 bases, and 6 bases lay between the germline ends. The TCR originated in a human donor with non-small cell lung cancer who had a partial response to radiotherapy plus ipilimumab. Some clones in this sample may be carry-over from other donors' samples. This rearrangement joins TRBV29-1 to TRBJ2-7; D remains ambiguous. The sample was peripheral blood, taken from a patient treated with radiotherapy plus ipilimumab. As DNA, the CDR3 is TGCAGCGTTGAAGGCCTAGCCTACGAGCAGTACTTC. The encoded protein is CSVEGLAYEQYF.